This record concerns one T cell receptor (beta chain) sequence. The antigen is undetermined. This may come from a read error, since a much larger clone is one base off. RNA transcripts provided the source from which TCR beta CDR3 regions were amplified. HTBI primers were employed in a first-round RT-PCR of the TCR CDR3. In TCRdb, the multiplex PCR reads were re-called with MiXCR into one record per CDR3 protein. The sample carries 560,000 or so distinct CDR3 sequences, 40% to 55% recorded once. This specimen belongs to a study of T cells in Graves' hyperthyroidism and ophthalmopathy. The study, taken as a whole, reports: Ophthalmopathy and stable hyperthyroidism were separated by a 13 V-J model. Peripheral blood also featured most of the thyroid clonotypes expanded above 0.001.

V was pared by 5 bases and J by 2 bases, with 13 bases between. CDR3 length equals 14 residues. CDR1 and CDR2 (germline): ENHRY, SYGVKD. This chain connects TRBV10-3 to TRBJ2-7; D may be TRBD1 (5 bases). Input material: peripheral blood or thyroid tissue (not recorded which). The receptor was isolated from a woman aged 18 to 35 with Graves' hyperthyroidism. The CDR3 spells CAISLRQGAYEQYF. The CDR3 DNA reads as TGTGCCATCAGTTTAAGGCAGGGTGCCTACGAGCAGTACTTC.